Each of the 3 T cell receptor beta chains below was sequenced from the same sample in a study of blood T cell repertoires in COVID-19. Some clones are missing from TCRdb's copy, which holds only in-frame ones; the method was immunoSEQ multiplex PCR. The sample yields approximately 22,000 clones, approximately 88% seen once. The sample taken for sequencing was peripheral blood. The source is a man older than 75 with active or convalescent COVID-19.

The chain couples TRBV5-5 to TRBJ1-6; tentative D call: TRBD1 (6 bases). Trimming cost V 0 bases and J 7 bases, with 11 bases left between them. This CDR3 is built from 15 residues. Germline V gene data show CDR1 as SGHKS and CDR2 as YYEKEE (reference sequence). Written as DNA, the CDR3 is TGTGCCAGCAGCTTGGGGGGGGGCGGGAATTCACCCCTCCACTTT. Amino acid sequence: CASSLGGGGNSPLHF.

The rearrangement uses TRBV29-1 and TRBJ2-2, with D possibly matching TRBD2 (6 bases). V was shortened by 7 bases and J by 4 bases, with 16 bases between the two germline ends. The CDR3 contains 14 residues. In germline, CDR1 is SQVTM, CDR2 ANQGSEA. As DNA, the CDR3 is TGCAGCGCCATGGACTATGCGTCCACCGGGGAGCTGTTTTTT. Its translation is CSAMDYASTGELFF.

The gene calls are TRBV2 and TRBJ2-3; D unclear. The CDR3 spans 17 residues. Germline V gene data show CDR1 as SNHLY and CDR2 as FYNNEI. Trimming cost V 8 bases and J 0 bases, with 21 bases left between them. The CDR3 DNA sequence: TGTGCCAGCTCCCTCTCCCCCTCCAGCGTCAGCACAGATACGCAGTATTTT. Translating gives CASSLSPSSVSTDTQYF.